This T cell receptor (beta chain) is from a study of metastatic and nonmetastatic thyroid tumors. At the level of the study: Repertoires were compared across blood and tumor or nodule tissue from malignant and benign thyroid patients.

Each patient went into thyroid surgery without having received any treatment. Deletions cut 0 bases from V and 7 bases from J, with 18 bases between. This CDR3 is 16 amino acids long. Germline assignment: CDR1 MNHNY and CDR2 SVGAGI (reference sequence). The table lists this clone with a few counts. Antigen: not known. As originally analysed: A classifier of distant metastasis in papillary thyroid cancer was built from CDR3 differences (across clinicopathological groups). TCRdb called clones again from the PCR reads with MiXCR. What appears here as the V and J calls and clone size reflects TCRdb's work, not the paper's. The data show about 13,000 clones, 23% seen once. General study findings and limits: Malignant tumors reportedly showed significantly higher TCR beta diversity than benign nodules in both blood and tumor.

Sequencing was performed on adjacent normal tissue. V and J are TRBV6-6 and TRBJ1-2, with TRBD1 as a possible D gene (5 bases). The receptor was derived from a female donor with papillary thyroid cancer or a benign thyroid nodule (not recorded which). Some clones in this sample may be carry-over from other donors' samples. The DNA of the CDR3 is TGTGCCAGCAGTTACTCCCCCCGGAGGAGGGGATCTGGCTACACCTTC. Protein product: CASSYSPRRRGSGYTF.